This TCR beta chain was sequenced during a study of T-cell reconstitution after alpha-beta-depleted transplantation in children (dated by TCRdb to about 2016). The study in broad terms: Using TCR repertoire profiling, the study followed T-cell immune reconstitution in a quantitative way in children after TCRalphabeta/CD19-depleted allogeneic hematopoietic cell transplantation.

Library construction relied on PCR. Sequencer: Illumina HiSeq 2500. TCR library preparation used molecular barcoding, with unique molecular identifiers applied to normalize quantification of the TCRbeta repertoire. TCRdb itself trimmed the public reads at Q25 with fastp, ran MiXCR and retained productive beta chains. Every entry covers one CDR3 protein and lists the most common genes and DNA from its rows. Recorded for this sample are nearly 550,000 distinct CDR3 sequences; around 19% of them occurred a single time. 3.3% of the sample is taken by the ten largest. V drops 6 bases and J drops 6 bases, leaving 9 bases in between. The CDR3 contains 11 residues, cysteine and phenylalanine counted. Only CDR3 DNA remains: 33 bases, in frame from the first base. Concerning this clonotype itself: Its target antigen remains unknown. No base quality information exists; no much larger clone differs at one position.

The source is a human donor who donated a stem cell graft to a child with acute lymphoblastic leukemia. Recombination connected TRBV12-3 or TRBV12-4 to TRBJ2-7; D gene: possibly TRBD1, on 5 matching bases. This specimen consisted of PBMCs from the stem cell graft donor, obtained from the stem cell graft. The CDR3 region has the sequence CASSRGAEQYF. The nucleotide sequence reads TGTGCCAGCAGCCGTGGGGCCGAGCAGTACTTC.